Listed below are T cell receptor beta chains from one sample, sequenced in a study of blood T cell repertoires in COVID-19. The repertoire was sequenced with immunoSEQ multiplex PCR; TCRdb's copy has only in-frame clones and lacks some. The profile shows tens of thousands of clones, 90% of them singletons. The material sequenced was peripheral blood. The receptors shown here come from a man aged 45-65 years with active COVID-19. Each CDR3 is given with its conserved first and last residue. The D gene is left open where the match is weak.

TRBV4-1	TRBD2	TRBJ2-2	CASSRREAGELFF	TGCGCCAGCAGCCGCCGGGAGGCCGGGGAGCTGTTTTTT
TRBV27	NA	TRBJ1-1	CASSIGGANTEAFF	TGTGCCAGCAGTATTGGAGGAGCTAACACTGAAGCTTTCTTT
TRBV6-5	NA	TRBJ2-5	CASSYSSGRGGETQYF	TGTGCCAGCAGTTACTCATCAGGGAGGGGGGGAGAGACCCAGTACTTC
TRBV29-1	TRBD1	TRBJ1-2	CSVEVRTGSGYTF	TGCAGCGTCGAGGTTAGGACAGGGAGCGGCTACACCTTC
TRBV10-3	TRBD2	TRBJ2-3	CAISDGLAGTDTQYF	TGTGCCATCAGTGACGGACTAGCGGGCACAGATACGCAGTATTTT
TRBV28	TRBD1	TRBJ1-2	CASSLSLAGGGYGYTF	TGTGCCAGCAGTTTATCGTTGGCAGGGGGAGGTTATGGCTACACCTTC
TRBV28	TRBD1	TRBJ1-2	CASSLSPHRGHYGYTF	TGTGCCAGCAGTTTATCGCCACACAGGGGCCACTATGGCTACACCTTC
TRBV9	TRBD2	TRBJ2-5	CASSEGLAGASQETQYF	TGTGCCAGCAGCGAGGGACTAGCGGGGGCCAGCCAAGAGACCCAGTACTTC
TRBV28	NA	TRBJ1-2	CASSPVGNYGYTF	TGTGCCAGCAGCCCCGTCGGGAACTATGGCTACACCTTC
TRBV3-1/TRBV3-2	NA	TRBJ1-2	CASRQGLSNYGYTF	TGTGCCAGCAGGCAGGGATTATCTAACTATGGCTACACCTTC
TRBV5-1	TRBD2	TRBJ2-3	CASSLAAGGPADTQYF	TGCGCCAGCAGCTTGGCTGCGGGGGGGCCCGCAGATACGCAGTATTTT
TRBV7-2	NA	TRBJ1-2	CASSLGRGYTF	TGTGCCAGCAGCTTAGGGAGGGGCTACACCTTC
TRBV7-2	TRBD2	TRBJ2-3	CASSWGGGGAIDTQYF	TGTGCCAGCAGCTGGGGTGGCGGGGGGGCCATAGATACGCAGTATTTT
TRBV5-1	NA	TRBJ2-1	CASSFAAGTPIQQFF	TGCGCCAGCAGCTTTGCAGCCGGGACTCCCATTCAGCAGTTCTTC
TRBV18	NA	TRBJ1-1	CASSPAGVANTEAFF	TGTGCCAGCTCACCCGCCGGGGTTGCGAACACTGAAGCTTTCTTT